This T cell receptor (beta chain) was sequenced for a study of blood T cells in healthy people across ages. Alongside a J-beta primer mix, a sample-barcoded 5' primer served in a second PCR lasting roughly 7 to 11 cycles. Sequencing yielded, for each sample, at least 3 million paired-end reads carrying CDR3. MiXCR was run by TCRdb on the 5' RACE reads, yielding one entry per CDR3 protein. The sample holds over a million distinct CDR3 sequences; approximately 25% are singletons and the top ten take 0.65% to 0.95%. The ends were cut back, 0 bases at V and 11 bases at J, with 17 bases in the middle. The V gene's germline CDR1 is SGHKS and CDR2 YYEKEE (reference sequence). This CDR3 region has 14 residues. The same data also contributed to another study, on T cells of mothers and their children. Per that paper: All donors were healthy and Caucasian; they were a few mothers and their six children.

The gene calls are TRBV5-5 and TRBJ1-1, with TRBD1 as a possible D gene (6 bases). The clonotype was recovered from a girl aged 2 to 10 in good health. Sequenced: blood. In DNA form, the CDR3 reads TGTGCCAGCAGCTTGGAGGCAGGGGATTTTTGGGCTTTCTTT. It encodes CASSLEAGDFWAFF.